This TCR beta chain emerged from a study of identifying expanded T cells in peripheral blood. Findings and limits, study-wide: Over approximately two and four weeks, about 15 and 19 clones changed, versus around 1.2 between replicates.

CDR1 is SNHLY, CDR2 FYNNEI, per germline. CDR3 size: 12 residues. J was trimmed by 7 bases and V by 5 bases; bases with no gene match: 2. Libraries were prepared by immunoSEQ multiplex PCR; TCRdb keeps only in-frame clonotypes and omits some of them. The data show around 81,000 clones, roughly 81% seen once. Of note for this clone: Its antigen is undetermined.

Sequencing was carried out using blood. The chain couples TRBV2 to TRBJ2-1; 7 nucleotides match TRBD1. This receptor was identified in a person between 18 and 70 years old in good health. This CDR3 reads CASSFRGNEQFF. The CDR3, as DNA: TGTGCCAGCAGTTTCAGGGGGAATGAGCAGTTCTTC.